Detailed here is one T cell receptor beta chain. The CDR3 covers 16 residues. V lost 5 bases to trimming and J lost 4 bases; unmatched junction nucleotides: 10. Germline V gives CDR1 SGHTA, CDR2 FQGNSA. This record comes from a study of blood T cell repertoires in COVID-19. Study-wide background: Italy, Spain and the United States were the sources of the convalescent and acute COVID-19 samples. Sample material is recorded as cDNA or gDNA derived from T cells, B-cell-depleted T cells, or PBMCs.

In the authors' workflow: Estimation of nucleated cell counts was performed using reference gene primer amplification. Using immunoSEQ multiplex PCR, the repertoire was profiled, and TCRdb retains in-frame clones only, with some absent. V and J calls and clone size are as listed in that table; D and trimming were resolved from the DNA. The sample includes approximately 200,000 clones, 86% of them seen just once. The clonotype was recovered from a woman aged 45 to 65 with acute or convalescent COVID-19. J is TRBJ2-5 and V is TRBV7-2; TRBD2 agrees at 10 bases. Sequenced material: peripheral blood. The CDR3 region has the DNA TGTGCCAGCAGCCCTACTCCTCTAGCGGGGGCAGAGACCCAGTACTTC. As protein: CASSPTPLAGAETQYF.